This TCR beta chain was found in a study of blood T cell repertoires in COVID-19. Study at large: COVID-19 samples from acute and convalescent phases originated in the United States, Italy and Spain. Sample material is recorded as cDNA or gDNA derived from T cells, B-cell-depleted T cells, or PBMCs.

Original processing notes: How many nucleated cells were present was estimated from reference gene primer amplification. Profiled with immunoSEQ multiplex PCR; TCRdb holds only in-frame clones, not every one. V and J calls and clone size are those listed in that table; D and trimming were worked out from the DNA. The sample yields around 300,000 clones, about nine tenths seen once. With 3 bases removed from V and 5 bases from J, the gap between germline ends came to 8 bases. This CDR3 is built from 12 residues. This clone occurred once. The TCR was taken from a woman between 35 and 50 years old who had recovered from COVID-19. Sequencing was carried out using peripheral blood. V and J are TRBV12-3 or TRBV12-4 and TRBJ2-7, with D perhaps matching TRBD2 (5 bases). DNA of the CDR3: TGTGCCAGCAGTTTCCAACTAGACGAGCAGTACTTC. Translation gives CASSFQLDEQYF.